The present entry profiles one T cell receptor beta chain with its context. The antigen is undetermined. This CDR3 fails to terminate in the conserved phenylalanine or tryptophan, so it likely reflects a read error. This sample stems from a study of T cells in Graves' hyperthyroidism and ophthalmopathy. TCR beta CDR3 regions were amplified from RNA transcripts. Primed by the HTBI set, a first-round RT-PCR was run on the TCR CDR3. TCRdb recomputed calls from the multiplex PCR reads with MiXCR, one row per CDR3 protein. The data hold 20,000 to 30,000 distinct CDR3 sequences, with under 55% observed a single time. Overall study results and limits: The model anticipated ophthalmopathy a median around six months pre-onset. A 13 V-J model separated ophthalmopathy from stable hyperthyroidism.

Germline V gene lookup returns CDR1 SGHVS and CDR2 FNYEAQ. This CDR3 has 15 residues. V was clipped by 3 bases and J by 3 bases, with 11 bases between them. Hyperthyroidism had been newly diagnosed in patients aged 18 to 65, and its duration was under 2 months. Drawn at first hyperthyroidism diagnosis, the blood sample preceded any ophthalmopathy symptoms. The chain recombines TRBV7-6 with TRBJ2-2, with D possibly matching TRBD1 (5 bases). The sequence came from a woman in her thirties or forties with Graves' hyperthyroidism that later progressed to Graves' ophthalmopathy. Input material: blood. For the CDR3, the DNA is TGTGCCAGCAGCTTCCAGGGCACATACACCGGGGAGCTGTTTTCT. Translation gives CASSFQGTYTGELFS.